These 8 T cell receptor beta chains originate from one sample sequenced in a study of control samples from healthy donors and cancer patients (dated by TCRdb to about 2020). The receptor library was made with the immunoSEQ multiplex PCR assay. TCRdb obtained this table from immuneACCESS and retained in-frame rearrangements with V and J assigned. These tables miss some clones; where compared with another copy, unresolved V genes account for less than half of the shortfall, and the remainder is unexplained. In all, the sample holds tens of thousands of clones, and approximately 87% of those were seen once. Of the sample, roughly a tenth is held by the ten largest clones. Sequenced: PBMCs. The receptors originated from a woman aged 60-75 years with lung cancer.

This chain connects TRBV5-4 to TRBJ2-4; D not resolved. The CDR3 contains 15 residues. Trimming removed 3 bases from V and 0 bases from J, with 10 bases in between. Germline values: CDR1 SGHNT, CDR2 YYREEE (reference sequence). The CDR3 DNA reads as TGTGCCAGCAGCTCTCCAGCTCTAGCCAAAAACATTCAGTACTTC. Protein product: CASSSPALAKNIQYF.

V gene TRBV4-1 combines with J gene TRBJ2-3; 7 bases are shared with TRBD2. Germline CDR1 and CDR2: MGHRA and YSYEKL. Unmatched junction bases numbered 6, after V lost 4 bases and J lost 2 bases. The CDR3 is made up of 15 amino acids. The CDR3 nucleotides are TGCGCCAGCAGCCTAGAGGGACTACTCACAGATACGCAGTATTTT. This gives the protein CASSLEGLLTDTQYF.

The chain links TRBV4-3 to TRBJ1-5; TRBD1 matches at 7 bases. V gave up 0 bases and J gave up 6 bases; unmatched junction bases: 2. Germline V gene sequence: CDR1 LGHNA, CDR2 YSLEER. CDR3 size: 14 residues. CDR3 region: CASSQETGPQPQHF. The CDR3 coding sequence is TGCGCCAGCAGCCAAGAGACAGGGCCTCAGCCCCAGCATTTT.

The rearrangement uses TRBV27 and TRBJ2-7, with no clear D. Trimming shortened V by 5 bases and J by 2 bases, and 7 bases separated the two germline ends. CDR1 is MNHEY and CDR2 is SMNVEV in the germline V gene (reference sequence). This CDR3 is 12 amino acids long. CDR3 region: CASSPFTYEQYF. The CDR3 bases are TGTGCCAGCAGTCCCTTCACCTACGAGCAGTACTTC.

The J gene is TRBJ2-3, the V gene TRBV11-2; TRBD2 agrees at 11 bases. Germline CDR1 is SGHAT and CDR2 is FQNNGV. V was pared by 7 bases and J by 5 bases, with 8 bases of the junction left unmatched. The CDR3 length is 15 residues. This chain's CDR3 is CASTPASGRRDTQYF. In DNA form, the CDR3 reads TGTGCCAGCACGCCGGCTAGCGGGAGGAGAGATACGCAGTATTTT.

The V and J genes are TRBV5-1 and TRBJ2-3, with 9 nucleotides matching TRBD2. CDR3 size: 17 residues. The V gene end was trimmed by 4 bases and the J gene end by 0 bases; junction bases not matched to a gene: 9. Germline loops: CDR1 SGHRS, CDR2 YFSETQ. CDR3 in DNA: TGCGCCAGCAGCCTAAGACTGGCGGGAGGGAGCACAGATACGCAGTATTTT. Translation: CASSLRLAGGSTDTQYF.

J is TRBJ2-5 and V is TRBV27, with TRBD2 as a possible D gene (7 bases). The CDR3 extends over 16 amino acids. Germline CDR1 is MNHEY and CDR2 is SMNVEV (reference sequence). The ends were cut back, 7 bases at V and 4 bases at J, with 22 bases in the middle. CDR3 in amino acids: CASTNSWGGALETQYF. CDR3 nucleotides: TGTGCCAGCACCAACTCCTGGGGGGGGGCACTAGAGACCCAGTACTTC.

CDR3 nucleotides: TGTGCCATCAGTGACATAGGGACTAGCATCTACGAGCAGTACTTC. It codes for CAISDIGTSIYEQYF. The rearrangement links TRBV10-3 to TRBJ2-7, with TRBD2 identical over 9 bases. This CDR3 spans 15 amino acids. Trimming at V came to 3 bases and at J to 3 bases, leaving 6 bases not matched to a gene. The germline V gene encodes CDR1 ENHRY and CDR2 SYGVKD.